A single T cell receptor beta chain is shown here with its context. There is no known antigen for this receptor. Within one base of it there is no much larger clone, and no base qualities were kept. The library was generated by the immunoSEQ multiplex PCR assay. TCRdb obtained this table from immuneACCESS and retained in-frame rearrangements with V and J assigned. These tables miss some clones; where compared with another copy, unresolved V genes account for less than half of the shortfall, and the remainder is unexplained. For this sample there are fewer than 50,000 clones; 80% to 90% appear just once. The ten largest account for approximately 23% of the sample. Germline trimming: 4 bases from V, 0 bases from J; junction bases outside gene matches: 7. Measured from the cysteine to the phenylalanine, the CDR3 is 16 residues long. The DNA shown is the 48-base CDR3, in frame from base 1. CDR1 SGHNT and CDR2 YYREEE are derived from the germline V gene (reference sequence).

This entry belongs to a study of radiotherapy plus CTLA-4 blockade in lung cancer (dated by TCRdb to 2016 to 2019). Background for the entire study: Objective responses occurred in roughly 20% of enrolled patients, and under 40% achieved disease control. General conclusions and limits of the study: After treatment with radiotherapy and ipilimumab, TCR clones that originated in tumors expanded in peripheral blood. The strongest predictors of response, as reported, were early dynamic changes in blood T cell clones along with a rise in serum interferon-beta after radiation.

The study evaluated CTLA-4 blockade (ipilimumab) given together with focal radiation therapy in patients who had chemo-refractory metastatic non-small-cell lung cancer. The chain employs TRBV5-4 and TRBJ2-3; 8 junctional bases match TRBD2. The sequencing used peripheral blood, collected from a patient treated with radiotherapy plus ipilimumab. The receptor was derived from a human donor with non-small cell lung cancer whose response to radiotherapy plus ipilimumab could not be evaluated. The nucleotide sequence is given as TGTGCCAGCAGCCCCGGGGGGGCAGGTAGCACAGATACGCAGTATTTT. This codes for CASSPGGAGSTDTQYF.